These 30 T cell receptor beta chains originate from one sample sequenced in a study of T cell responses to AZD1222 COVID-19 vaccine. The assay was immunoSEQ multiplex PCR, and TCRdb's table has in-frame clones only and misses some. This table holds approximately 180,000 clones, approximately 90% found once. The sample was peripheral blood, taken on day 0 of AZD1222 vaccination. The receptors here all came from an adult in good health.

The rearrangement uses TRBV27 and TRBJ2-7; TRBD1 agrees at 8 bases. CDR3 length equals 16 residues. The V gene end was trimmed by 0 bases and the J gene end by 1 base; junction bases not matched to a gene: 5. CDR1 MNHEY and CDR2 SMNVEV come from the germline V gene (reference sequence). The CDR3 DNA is TGTGCCAGCAGTTTATCGGCGACAGGGGTTTCCTACGAGCAGTACTTC. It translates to CASSLSATGVSYEQYF.

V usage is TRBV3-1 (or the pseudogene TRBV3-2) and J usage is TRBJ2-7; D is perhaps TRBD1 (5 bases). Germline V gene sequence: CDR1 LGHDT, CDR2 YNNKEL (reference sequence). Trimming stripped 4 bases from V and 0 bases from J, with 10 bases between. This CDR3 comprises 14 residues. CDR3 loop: CASSPQVGSYEQYF. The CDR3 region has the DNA TGTGCCAGCAGCCCACAGGTCGGCTCCTACGAGCAGTACTTC.

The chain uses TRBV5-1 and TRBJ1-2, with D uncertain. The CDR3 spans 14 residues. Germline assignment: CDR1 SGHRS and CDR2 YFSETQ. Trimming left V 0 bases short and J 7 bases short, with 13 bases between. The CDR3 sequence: CASSLVAVGSGYTF. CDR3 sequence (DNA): TGCGCCAGCAGCTTGGTTGCAGTCGGGTCTGGCTACACCTTC.

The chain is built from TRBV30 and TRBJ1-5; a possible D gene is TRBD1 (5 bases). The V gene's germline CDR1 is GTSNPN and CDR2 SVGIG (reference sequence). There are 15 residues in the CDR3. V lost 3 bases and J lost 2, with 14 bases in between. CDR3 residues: CAWRAGEQGNQPQHF. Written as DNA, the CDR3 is TGTGCCTGGAGGGCGGGGGAACAGGGCAATCAGCCCCAGCATTTT. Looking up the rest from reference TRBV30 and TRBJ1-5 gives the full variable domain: SQTIHQWPATLVQPVGSPLSLECTVEGTSNPNLYWYRQAAGRGLQLLFYSVGIGQISSEVPQNLSASRPQDRQFILSSKKLLLSDSGFYLCAWRAGEQGNQPQHFGDGTRLSIL.

CDR3 sequence: CASSSLKLTGGMVHEQYF. In DNA form, the CDR3 reads TGTGCCAGCAGTTCCTTAAAATTGACAGGCGGGATGGTCCACGAGCAGTACTTC. The V call is TRBV6-2 or TRBV6-3, the J call TRBJ2-7; D is tentatively TRBD1 or TRBD2 (6 bases each). Germline lookup yields CDR1 MNHEY and CDR2 SVGEGT. The CDR3 is made up of 18 amino acids. The germline V and J ends were trimmed by 4 bases and 5 bases, with 27 bases remaining between them.

The CDR3 nucleotides are TGTGCCAGCAGCCAGACAGGGGGTAATGAAAAACTGTTTTTT. Residues: CASSQTGGNEKLFF. The rearrangement uses TRBV6-5 and TRBJ1-4, with 9 positions matching TRBD1. Per germline, CDR1 MNHEY and CDR2 SVGAGI. This CDR3 is 14 amino acids long. The trim removed 6 bases at V and 4 bases at J, leaving 3 bases unmatched.

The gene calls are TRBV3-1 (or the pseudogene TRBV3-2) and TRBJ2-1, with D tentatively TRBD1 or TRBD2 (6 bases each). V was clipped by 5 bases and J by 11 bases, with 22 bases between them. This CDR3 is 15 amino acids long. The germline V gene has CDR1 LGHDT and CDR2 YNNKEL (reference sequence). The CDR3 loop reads CASSSRDTSLAQQFF. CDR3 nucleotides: TGTGCCAGCAGCAGCCGGGACACTTCACTAGCCCAGCAGTTCTTC.

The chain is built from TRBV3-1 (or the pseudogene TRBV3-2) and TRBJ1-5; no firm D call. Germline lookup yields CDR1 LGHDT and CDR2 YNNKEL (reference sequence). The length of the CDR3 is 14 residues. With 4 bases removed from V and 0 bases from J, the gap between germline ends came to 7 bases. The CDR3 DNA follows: TGTGCCAGCAGCCTTAGAACTAGCAATCAGCCCCAGCATTTT. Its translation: CASSLRTSNQPQHF.

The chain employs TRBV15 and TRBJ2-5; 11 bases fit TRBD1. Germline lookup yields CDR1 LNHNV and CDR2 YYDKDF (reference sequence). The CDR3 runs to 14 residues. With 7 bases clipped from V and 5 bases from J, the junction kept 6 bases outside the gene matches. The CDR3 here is CATTPDRGQETQYF. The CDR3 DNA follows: TGTGCCACCACGCCGGACAGGGGGCAGGAGACCCAGTACTTC.

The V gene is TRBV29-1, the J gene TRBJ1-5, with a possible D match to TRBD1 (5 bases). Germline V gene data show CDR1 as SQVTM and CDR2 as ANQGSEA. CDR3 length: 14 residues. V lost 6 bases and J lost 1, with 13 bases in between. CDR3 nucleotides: TGCAGCGTCAAGGGACGGGACAGCAATCAGCCCCAGCATTTT. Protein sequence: CSVKGRDSNQPQHF.

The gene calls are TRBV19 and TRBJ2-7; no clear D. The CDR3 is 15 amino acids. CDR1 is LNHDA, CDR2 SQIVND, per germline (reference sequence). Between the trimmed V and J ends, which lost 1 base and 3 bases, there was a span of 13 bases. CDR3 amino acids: CASSIGPAPVYEQYF. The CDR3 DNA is TGTGCCAGTAGTATAGGCCCCGCTCCCGTCTACGAGCAGTACTTC.

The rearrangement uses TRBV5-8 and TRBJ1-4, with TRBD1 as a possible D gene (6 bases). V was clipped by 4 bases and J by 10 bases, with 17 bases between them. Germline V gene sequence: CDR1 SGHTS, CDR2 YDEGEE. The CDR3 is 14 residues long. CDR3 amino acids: CASSPGGAWGKLFF. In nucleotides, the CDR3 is TGTGCCAGCAGCCCCGGGGGGGCCTGGGGAAAACTGTTTTTT.

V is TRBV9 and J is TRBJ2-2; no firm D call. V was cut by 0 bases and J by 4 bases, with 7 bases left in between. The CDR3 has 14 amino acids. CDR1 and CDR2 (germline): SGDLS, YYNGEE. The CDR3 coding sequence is TGTGCCAGCAGCGTAGTATGGGGCACCGGGGAGCTGTTTTTT. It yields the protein CASSVVWGTGELFF.

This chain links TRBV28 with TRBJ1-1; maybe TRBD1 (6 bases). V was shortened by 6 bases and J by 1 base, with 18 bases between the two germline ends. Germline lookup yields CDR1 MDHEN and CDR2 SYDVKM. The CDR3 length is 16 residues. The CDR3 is CASSPIGGGRNTEAFF. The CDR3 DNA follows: TGTGCCAGCAGCCCGATTGGGGGGGGCCGGAACACTGAAGCTTTCTTT.

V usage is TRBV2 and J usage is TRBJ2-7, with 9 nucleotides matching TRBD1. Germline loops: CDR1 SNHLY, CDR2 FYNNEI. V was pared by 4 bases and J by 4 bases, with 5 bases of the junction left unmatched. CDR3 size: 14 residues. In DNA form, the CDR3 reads TGTGCCAGCAGTGTGGACAGGGGAAGTTACGAGCAGTACTTC. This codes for CASSVDRGSYEQYF.

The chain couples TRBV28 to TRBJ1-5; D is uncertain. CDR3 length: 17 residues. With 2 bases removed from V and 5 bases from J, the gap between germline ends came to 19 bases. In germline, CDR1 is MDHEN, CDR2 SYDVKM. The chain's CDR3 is CASSLSSRGKKDQPQHF. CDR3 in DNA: TGTGCCAGCAGTTTAAGCAGTCGAGGGAAAAAGGATCAGCCCCAGCATTTT.

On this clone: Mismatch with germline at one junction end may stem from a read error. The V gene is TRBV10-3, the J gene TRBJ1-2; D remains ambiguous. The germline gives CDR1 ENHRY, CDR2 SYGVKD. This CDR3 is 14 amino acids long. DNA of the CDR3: TGTGCCATCAGTGAGTCTGGTATGAACTTTGGCTACACCTTC. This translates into CAISESGMNFGYTF.

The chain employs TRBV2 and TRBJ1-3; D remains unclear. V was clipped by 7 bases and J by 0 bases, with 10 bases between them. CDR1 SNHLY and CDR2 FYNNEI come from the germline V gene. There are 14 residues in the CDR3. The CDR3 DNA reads TGTGCCAGCACCACGGCCAGCTCTGGAAACACCATATATTTT. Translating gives CASTTASSGNTIYF.

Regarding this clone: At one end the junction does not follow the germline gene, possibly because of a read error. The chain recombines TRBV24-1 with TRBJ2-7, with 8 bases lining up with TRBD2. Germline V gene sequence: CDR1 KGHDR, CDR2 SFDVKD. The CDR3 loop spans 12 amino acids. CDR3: CATSDPGLAMSF. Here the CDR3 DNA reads TGTGCCACCAGTGACCCCGGACTAGCCATGTCCTTC.

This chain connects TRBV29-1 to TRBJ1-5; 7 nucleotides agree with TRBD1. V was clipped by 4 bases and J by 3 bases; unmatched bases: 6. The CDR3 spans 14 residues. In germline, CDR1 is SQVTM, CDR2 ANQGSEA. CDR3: CSVASGQLNQPQHF. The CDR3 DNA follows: TGCAGCGTTGCCTCGGGACAGCTCAATCAGCCCCAGCATTTT.

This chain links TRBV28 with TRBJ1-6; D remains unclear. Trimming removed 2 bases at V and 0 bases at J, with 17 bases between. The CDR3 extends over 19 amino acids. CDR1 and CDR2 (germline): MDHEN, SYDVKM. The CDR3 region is CASSLHLPGVRSYNSPLHF. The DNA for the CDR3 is TGTGCCAGCAGTTTACATCTGCCCGGGGTACGCTCCTATAATTCACCCCTCCACTTT.

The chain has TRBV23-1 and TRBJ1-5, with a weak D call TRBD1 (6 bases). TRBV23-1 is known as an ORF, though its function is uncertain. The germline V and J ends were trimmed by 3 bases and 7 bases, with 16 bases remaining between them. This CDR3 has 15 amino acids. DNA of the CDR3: TGCGCCAGCAGTCACTTGAACAGGGTAAAGCAGCCCCAGCATTTT. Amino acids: CASSHLNRVKQPQHF.

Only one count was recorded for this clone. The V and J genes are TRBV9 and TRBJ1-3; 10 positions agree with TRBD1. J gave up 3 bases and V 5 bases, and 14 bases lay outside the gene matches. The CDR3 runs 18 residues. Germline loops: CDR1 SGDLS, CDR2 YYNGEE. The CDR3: CASSKIPGTGADGNTIYF. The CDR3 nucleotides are TGTGCCAGCAGTAAAATTCCCGGGACAGGGGCGGATGGAAACACCATATATTTT.

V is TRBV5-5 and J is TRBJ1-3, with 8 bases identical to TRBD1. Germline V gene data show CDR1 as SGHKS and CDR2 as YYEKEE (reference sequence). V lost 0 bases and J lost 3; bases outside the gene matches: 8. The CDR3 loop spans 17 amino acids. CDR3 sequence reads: CASSLARAGGFGNTIYF. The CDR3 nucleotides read TGTGCCAGCAGCTTGGCACGGGCAGGGGGCTTTGGAAACACCATATATTTT. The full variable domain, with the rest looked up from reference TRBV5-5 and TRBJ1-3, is DAGVTQSPTHLIKTRGQQVTLRCSPISGHKSVSWYQQVLGQGPQFIFQYYEKEERGRGNFPDRFSARQFPNYSSELNVNALLLGDSALYLCASSLARAGGFGNTIYFGEGSWLTVV.

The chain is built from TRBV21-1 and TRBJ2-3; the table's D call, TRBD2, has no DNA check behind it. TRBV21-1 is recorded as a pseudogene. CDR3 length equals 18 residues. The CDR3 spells CASSKSPTSGRRTDTQYF. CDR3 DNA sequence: TGTGCCAGCAGCAAAAGCCCCACTAGCGGGAGGCGCACAGATACGCAGTATTTT.

The CDR3 DNA reads as TGTGCCAGCAGTGAATGGGGGCAGGCTTCCCCGAACACTGAAGCTTTCTTT. This sequence encodes CASSEWGQASPNTEAFF. The chain uses TRBV25-1 and TRBJ1-1, with a weak D call TRBD1 (6 bases). Trimming cost V 1 base and J 1 base, with 16 bases left between them. CDR3 length equals 17 residues. The germline gives CDR1 MGHDK, CDR2 SYGVNS.

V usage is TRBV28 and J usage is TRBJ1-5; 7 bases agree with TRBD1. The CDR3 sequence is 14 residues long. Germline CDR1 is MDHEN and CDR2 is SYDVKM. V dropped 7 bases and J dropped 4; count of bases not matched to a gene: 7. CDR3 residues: CASIQGGGNQPQHF. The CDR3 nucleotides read TGTGCCAGCATTCAGGGGGGAGGAAATCAGCCCCAGCATTTT. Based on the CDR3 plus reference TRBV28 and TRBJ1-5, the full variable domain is DVKVTQSSRYLVKRTGEKVFLECVQDMDHENMFWYRQDPGLGLRLIYFSYDVKMKEKGDIPEGYSVSREKKERFSLILESASTNQTSMYLCASIQGGGNQPQHFGDGTRLSIL.

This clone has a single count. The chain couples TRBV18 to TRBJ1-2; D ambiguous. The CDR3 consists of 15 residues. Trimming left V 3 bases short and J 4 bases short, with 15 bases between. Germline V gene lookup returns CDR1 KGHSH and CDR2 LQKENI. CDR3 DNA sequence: TGTGCCAGCTCACCCCCGGATGGCCGGGGCTATGGCTACACCTTC. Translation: CASSPPDGRGYGYTF.

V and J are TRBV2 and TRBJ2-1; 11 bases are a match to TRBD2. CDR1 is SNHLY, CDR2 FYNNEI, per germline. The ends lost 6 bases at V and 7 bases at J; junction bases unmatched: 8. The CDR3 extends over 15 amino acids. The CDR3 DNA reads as TGTGCCAGCAGATCCGGACTAGCGGGTGGAAATGAGCAGTTCTTC. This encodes CASRSGLAGGNEQFF.

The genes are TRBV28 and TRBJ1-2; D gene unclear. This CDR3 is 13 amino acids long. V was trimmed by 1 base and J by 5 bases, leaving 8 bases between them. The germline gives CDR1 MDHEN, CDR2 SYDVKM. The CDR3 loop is CASSLYWPYGYTF. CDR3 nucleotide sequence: TGTGCCAGCAGTTTATATTGGCCGTATGGCTACACCTTC.